This paragraph covers one T cell receptor (beta chain) sequence. Its binding antigen is unknown. No base quality values were provided; no much bigger clone lies one nucleotide off. V loses 6 bases of germline sequence and J loses 3 bases, and the interval between the two ends is 11 bases. The germline V gene (reference sequence) yields LGHDT for CDR1 and YNNKEL for CDR2. The CDR3, from cysteine to phenylalanine, totals 13 residues. Only the CDR3 part of the read is kept: 39 bases, read in frame from the first base. TCRbeta CDR3 regions were amplified from genomic DNA using the immunoSEQ Assay, a bias-controlled multiplex PCR. In the original analysis: Within the assay, amplification of reference gene primers was used to estimate how many nucleated cells each sample contained. Sequence reads were collapsed and filtered to measure the absolute abundance of every unique TCRbeta CDR3 rearrangement. Productive Simpson clonality was computed per sample as the square root of Simpson's diversity index over productive rearrangements. The immuneACCESS repertoire file appears here via TCRdb, limited to in-frame rearrangements. These files lack a portion of the clones; in checked studies, under half of the deficit traces to unresolved V genes, and the cause of the others is not known. Clonal size and the V and J genes are those of that table, whereas D and trimming came from the DNA. In this sample the table shows 200,000 to 250,000 clones, around 86% of which occur a single time. The ten largest make up roughly a tenth of the sample.

The record originates from a study of blood T cell repertoires in COVID-19 (dated by TCRdb to the early 2020s). With regard to the full study: Samples from collaborators originated in the United States, Italy and Spain and spanned both the acute and convalescent phases of COVID-19. The dataset comprised deeply sampled blood TCRbeta repertoires from subjects exposed to, actively infected with, or recovered from COVID-19. The samples were drawn from the first 160 participants of the ongoing ImmuneRACE study and from 1,200 or so subjects provided by 6 global collaborators. A freely available public database, intended as a resource for researchers studying the immune response to SARS-CoV-2, is where the repertoires were released. A de-identified subject ID, COVID-19 status, age in years and sex were almost always included in the sample metadata. Where available, HLA class I and class II types were taken from metadata supplied by the sample provider and were not determined by assay-based typing. The prospective study material was composed of cDNA or gDNA derived from T cells, B-cell-depleted T cells, or PBMCs.

The investigation overall reported the following: The amount of clinical and demographic metadata varied by source and participant and was provided uncurated.

In Seattle, one collaborating source enrolled patients while the infection was active and tracked those patients longitudinally over the course of disease. Whole blood was collected in K2EDTA tubes by collaborating institutions according to the institutions' own protocols. For TCRbeta analysis, collaborators shipped samples in one of three forms: frozen whole blood, isolated PBMCs, or DNA extracted from either of those sample types. Sequenced: peripheral blood. This receptor chain uses TRBV3-1 (or the pseudogene TRBV3-2) and TRBJ1-2, with no reliable assignment of the D segment. This TCR came from a woman between 50 and 59 years old with COVID-19, enrolled during active disease. The CDR3 region: CASREGIDYGYTF. The sequenced DNA: TGTGCCAGCAGGGAGGGAATCGACTATGGCTACACCTTC.